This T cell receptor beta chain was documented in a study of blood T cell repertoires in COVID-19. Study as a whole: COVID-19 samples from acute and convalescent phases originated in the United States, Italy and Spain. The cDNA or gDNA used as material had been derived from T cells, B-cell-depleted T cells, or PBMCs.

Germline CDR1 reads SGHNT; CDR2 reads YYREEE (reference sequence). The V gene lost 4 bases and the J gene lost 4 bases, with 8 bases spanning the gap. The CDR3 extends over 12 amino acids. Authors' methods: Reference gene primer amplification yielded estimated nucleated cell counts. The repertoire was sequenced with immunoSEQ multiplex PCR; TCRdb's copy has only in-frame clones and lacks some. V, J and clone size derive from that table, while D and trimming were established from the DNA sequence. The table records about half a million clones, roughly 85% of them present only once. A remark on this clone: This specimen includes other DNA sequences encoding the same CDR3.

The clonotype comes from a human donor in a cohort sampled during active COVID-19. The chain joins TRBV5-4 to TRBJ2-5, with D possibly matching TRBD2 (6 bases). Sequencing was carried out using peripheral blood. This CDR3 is CASSPEGETQYF. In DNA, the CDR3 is TGTGCCAGCAGCCCGGAGGGAGAGACCCAGTACTTC. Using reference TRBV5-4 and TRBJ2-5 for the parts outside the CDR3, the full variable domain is ETGVTQSPTHLIKTRGQQVTLRCSSQSGHNTVSWYQQALGQGPQFIFQYYREEENGRGNFPPRFSGLQFPNYSSELNVNALELDDSALYLCASSPEGETQYFGPGTRLLVL.